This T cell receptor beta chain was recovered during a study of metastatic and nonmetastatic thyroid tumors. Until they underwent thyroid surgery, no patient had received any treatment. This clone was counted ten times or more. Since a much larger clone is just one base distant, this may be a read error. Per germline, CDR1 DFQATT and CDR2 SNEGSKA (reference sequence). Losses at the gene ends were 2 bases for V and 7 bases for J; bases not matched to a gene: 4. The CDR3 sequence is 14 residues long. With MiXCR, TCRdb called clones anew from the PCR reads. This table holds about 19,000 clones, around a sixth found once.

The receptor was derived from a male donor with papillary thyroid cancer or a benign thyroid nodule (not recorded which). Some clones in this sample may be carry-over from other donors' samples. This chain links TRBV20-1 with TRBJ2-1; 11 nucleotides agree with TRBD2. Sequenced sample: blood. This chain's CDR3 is CSARIRLAGNEQFF. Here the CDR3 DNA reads TGCAGTGCTAGAATCAGACTAGCGGGGAATGAGCAGTTCTTC.